This TCR beta chain was documented in a study of shared clonotypes between healthy human individuals. Study-level information: Every donor yielded three CD4 naive, three CD4 memory, two CD8 naive and one CD8 memory plate.

General study findings and limits: The four-donor shared clonotypes exceeded non-shared clonotypes in generation probability, with non-shared ones scoring lower. Shared across a handful of donors were around 5% of the naive CD4 clonotypes.

V dropped 4 bases and J dropped 0; count of bases not matched to a gene: 11. CDR1 SGHKS and CDR2 YYEKEE come from the germline V gene (reference sequence). This CDR3 spans 17 amino acids. Remarks on this clone: Antigen: not known.

Positively selected for CCR7, the CD45RO-negative cells used as naive CD8 cells excluded terminally differentiated effector memory CD45RA+ cells. In the study's own analysis: There were no quality scores in the junction-only immunoSEQ sequences, so filtering differed. Sequencing used immunoSEQ multiplex PCR; TCRdb keeps in-frame clones, though not all of them. The V and J calls and clone size come from that table; D and trimming were worked out from the DNA. Found here are 700,000 to 950,000 clones, approximately 97% of them singletons; the top ten hold about 0.25%. Sequenced: naive CD8+ T cells sorted from blood. The sequence derives from a man younger than 45 in good health. The V gene is TRBV5-5, the J gene TRBJ2-3, with TRBD1 identical over 7 bases. DNA of the CDR3: TGTGCCAGCAGCGTATTGACAGGGTTATCTAGCACAGATACGCAGTATTTT. Translated: CASSVLTGLSSTDTQYF.